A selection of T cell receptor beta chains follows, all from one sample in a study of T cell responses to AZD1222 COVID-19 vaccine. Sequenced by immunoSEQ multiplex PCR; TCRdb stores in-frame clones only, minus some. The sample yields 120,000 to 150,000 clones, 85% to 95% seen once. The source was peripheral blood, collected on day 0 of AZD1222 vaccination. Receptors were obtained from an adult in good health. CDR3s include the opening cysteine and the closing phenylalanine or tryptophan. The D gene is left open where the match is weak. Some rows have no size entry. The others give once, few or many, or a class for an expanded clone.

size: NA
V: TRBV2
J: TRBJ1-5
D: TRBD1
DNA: TGTGCCAGCAGTGGGACAGGGTTCGATCAGCCCCAGCATTTT
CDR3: CASSGTGFDQPQHF

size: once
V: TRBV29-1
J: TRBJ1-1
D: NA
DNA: TGCAGCGTCCGAACCGATGCCGGAAACACTGAAGCTTTCTTT
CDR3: CSVRTDAGNTEAFF

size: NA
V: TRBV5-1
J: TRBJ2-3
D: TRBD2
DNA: TGCGCCAGCAGCCCGGGACTAGAGAGCACAGATACGCAGTATTTT
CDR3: CASSPGLESTDTQYF

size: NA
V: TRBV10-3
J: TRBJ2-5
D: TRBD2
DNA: TGTGCCATCAGTGAGAATGAGGAAGCGGGGGGCCAGGGAGAGACCCAGTACTTC
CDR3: CAISENEEAGGQGETQYF

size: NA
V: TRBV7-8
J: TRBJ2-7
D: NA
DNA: TGTGCCAGCAGCCTAGCGTACTACGAGCAGTACTTC
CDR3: CASSLAYYEQYF

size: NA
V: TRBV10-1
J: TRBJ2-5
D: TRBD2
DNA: TGCGCCAGCAGTGAGGCCCTGGACAGGGTGCTAGCGGGAGAGGATGAGACCCAGTACTTC
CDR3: CASSEALDRVLAGEDETQYF

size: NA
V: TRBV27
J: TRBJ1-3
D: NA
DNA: TGTGCCAGCAGTTTACGGCCAGATGGAAACACCATATATTTT
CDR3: CASSLRPDGNTIYF

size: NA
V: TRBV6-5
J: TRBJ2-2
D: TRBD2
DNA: TGTGCCAGCAGTTACCAGCCTAGCGGAAACACCGGGGAGCTGTTTTTT
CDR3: CASSYQPSGNTGELFF

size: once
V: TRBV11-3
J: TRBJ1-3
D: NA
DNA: TGTGCCAGCAGCCCCGGTGGCAGTTCTGGAAACACCATATATTTT
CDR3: CASSPGGSSGNTIYF

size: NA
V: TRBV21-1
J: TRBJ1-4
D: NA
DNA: TGTGCCAGCAGCAAAGGAGGTAAAGGGACAGGGCGCACAACTAATGAAAAACTGTTTTTT
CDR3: CASSKGGKGTGRTTNEKLFF

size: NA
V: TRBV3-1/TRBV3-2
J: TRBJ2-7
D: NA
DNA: TGTGCCAGCAGCGTAAGGCAGGGTGGATACGAGCAGTACTTC
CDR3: CASSVRQGGYEQYF

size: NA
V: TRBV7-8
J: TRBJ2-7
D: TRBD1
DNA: TGTGCCAGCAGCTCGGGACAGGGAATATACTTC
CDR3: CASSSGQGIYF

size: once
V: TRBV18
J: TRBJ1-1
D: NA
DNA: TGTGCCAGCTCTCTTGGGGGCCTCCAGAACACTGAAGCTTTCTTT
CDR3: CASSLGGLQNTEAFF

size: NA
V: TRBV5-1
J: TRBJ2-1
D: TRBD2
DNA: TGCGCCAGCAGCCCCTTTTCAGGTAGCGGGGACCTTTCCTACAATGAGCAGTTCTTC
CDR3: CASSPFSGSGDLSYNEQFF

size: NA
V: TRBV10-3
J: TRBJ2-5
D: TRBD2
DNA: TGTGCCATCAGTGAGCGGGAGGGGGAGACCCAGTACTTC
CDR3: CAISEREGETQYF

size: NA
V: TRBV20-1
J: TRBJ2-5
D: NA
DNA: TGCAGTGCCCAAGGAGAGACCCAGTACTTC
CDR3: CSAQGETQYF

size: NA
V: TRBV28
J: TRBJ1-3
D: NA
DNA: TGTGCCAGCGCCTCCGGGGGGCCTGGAAACACCATATATTTT
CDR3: CASASGGPGNTIYF

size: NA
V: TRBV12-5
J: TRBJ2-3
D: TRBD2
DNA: TGTGCTAGTGGCCCCGGGAGGCTTGTTGGCACAGATACGCAGTATTTT
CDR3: CASGPGRLVGTDTQYF

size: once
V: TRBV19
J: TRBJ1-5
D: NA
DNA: TGTGCCAGTAGTATCCTGGGACAAAGGGCCGATCAGCCCCAGCATTTT
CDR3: CASSILGQRADQPQHF

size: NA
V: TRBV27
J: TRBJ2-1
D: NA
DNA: TGTGCCAGCAGTCGACTAGTAGTGGGAACCAATGAGCAGTTCTTC
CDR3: CASSRLVVGTNEQFF

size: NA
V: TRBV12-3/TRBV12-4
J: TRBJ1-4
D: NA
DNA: TGTGCCAGCAGACGCTCGGAGGAAAAACTGTTTTTT
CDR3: CASRRSEEKLFF

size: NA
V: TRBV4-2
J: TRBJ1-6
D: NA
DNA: TGTGCCAGCAGCCTAGGCAGTTCACCCCTCCACTTT
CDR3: CASSLGSSPLHF

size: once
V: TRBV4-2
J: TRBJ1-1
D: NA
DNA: TGTGCCAGCAGCTTAGCAGCGGGCGAGACTGAAGCTTTCTTT
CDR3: CASSLAAGETEAFF